This T cell receptor (beta chain) emerged from a study of a mutant IDH1 vaccine in newly diagnosed glioma (dated by TCRdb to the early 2020s). Looking at the study overall: In the chemotherapy-containing groups, vaccination started alongside temozolomide cycles, whereas in patients who had radiotherapy alone it started 4-6 weeks after radiotherapy. The roughly 34 treated patients were roughly 62% male and 37.5% female, with a mean age of approximately 40 years. Prior to enrollment, patients had been given standard therapy consisting of radiotherapy alone, temozolomide alone, or radiochemotherapy with temozolomide, with the combination given to most patients. The week-35 safety follow-up took place at visit V12, and the week-47 end of study took place at visit V13. Peripheral blood was drawn at six visits: V03 (baseline), V05, V07, V10, V12 and V13. For exploratory analyses, longitudinal TCRB deep sequencing was carried out in some 25 treated patients wherever samples were available. The research as a whole found: According to the authors, sample limitations meant that analyses of patient blood samples could not be reproduced. Pseudoprogression appeared unrelated to alterations in the top peripheral T cell clonotypes detected by TCRB sequencing. Vaccine-induced immune responses across multiple MHC alleles were detected in around 92% of patients. Selection of PBMC samples for TCRB deep sequencing was based on availability.

This clone was seen once. Its antigen is unknown. The sample holds no much larger clone one base away, and base qualities are not on file. The time point label for this specimen denotes: week 35, safety follow-up. Each vaccine dose was 300 ug of a 20-mer mutant IDH1 peptide in Montanide, given subcutaneously with topical imiquimod. Eight vaccinations were administered to patients in weeks 1, 3, 5, 7, 11, 15, 19 and 23, corresponding to visits V03 through V10. The donors had newly diagnosed IDH1-mutant astrocytomas of WHO grade 3 or 4 that showed loss of nuclear ATRX. The samples were drawn from NOA16, a multicentre, single-arm, open-label phase I trial in Germany that tested a mutant IDH1 peptide vaccine in humans for the first time. Genomic DNA for TCRB sequencing was extracted from EDTA blood using the DNeasy Blood and Tissue Kit. The germline ends are 14 bases apart after V is trimmed by 5 bases and J by 1 base. Including the terminal cysteine and phenylalanine, the CDR3 comprises 15 residues. Only the CDR3 portion is preserved as DNA: 45 bases, with reading frame beginning at the first base. Per the germline V gene, SNHLY is the CDR1 and FYNNEI is the CDR2.

Libraries were prepared through the immunoSEQ multiplex PCR assay. Rearranged TCR beta chain sequences were amplified using the hsTCRB Kit according to the manufacturer's protocol. Sequencing of TCRB libraries was carried out on an Illumina MiSeq. Per the authors' processing: The proprietary platform of the kit vendor was used for demultiplexing, trimming and gene mapping. Drawn from immuneACCESS, this table holds only the in-frame rearrangements with V and J called that TCRdb kept. Clones are partly lost; checked studies trace under half to an unresolved V gene and leave the rest unexplained. The DNA gave D and trimming, while V, J and clone size come from that table. Within this sample are 60,000 to 75,000 clones, with around 87% of them counted one time only. About 2% of the sample goes to the ten largest clones.

This clonotype was obtained from a man under 40 with glioma. The rearranged chain carries TRBV2 and TRBJ2-5, with TRBD2 as a weak D call on 5 bases. Sequenced here: PBMCs, sampled from a glioma patient whose treatment included an IDH1 peptide vaccine. The CDR3 corresponds to CASSREALGQETQYF. The sequenced DNA: TGTGCCAGCAGTCGGGAAGCGCTAGGCCAAGAGACCCAGTACTTC.